The 26 T cell receptor beta chains given below trace back to one sample, sequenced in a study of shared clonotypes between healthy human individuals. Profiling relied on immunoSEQ multiplex PCR, and the TCRdb table lists in-frame clones only, not all of them. The sample lists hundreds of thousands of clones; 90% to 97% were seen once. The sample consisted of naive CD4+ T cells sorted from blood. Specified subset: CD45RA+ positively selected. The receptors come from a woman in her 30s in good health.

The V call is TRBV11-2, the J call TRBJ1-4; a weak D match, TRBD1 (6 bases). V lost 2 bases to trimming and J lost 7 bases, with 14 bases between them. The CDR3 runs to 15 residues. Germline CDR1 reads SGHAT; CDR2 reads FQNNGV. The CDR3 sequence is CASSLIQGGGEKLFF. The CDR3 nucleotides are TGTGCCAGCAGCTTAATTCAAGGGGGTGGTGAAAAACTGTTTTTT. The full variable domain, rest sourced from reference TRBV11-2 and TRBJ1-4, is EAGVAQSPRYKIIEKRQSVAFWCNPISGHATLYWYQQILGQGPKLLIQFQNNGVVDDSQLPKDRFSAERLKGVDSTLKIQPAKLEDSAVYLCASSLIQGGGEKLFFGSGTQLSVL.

The chain has TRBV27 and TRBJ2-7; D not certain. In germline, CDR1 is MNHEY, CDR2 SMNVEV (reference sequence). CDR3 length: 14 amino acids. The germline V and J ends were trimmed by 6 bases and 4 bases, with 16 bases remaining between them. CDR3 residues: CASRPIDRQYEQYF. The DNA of the CDR3 is TGTGCCAGCAGACCCATTGACCGGCAATACGAGCAGTACTTC.

This clone came up once. The J gene is TRBJ2-3, the V gene TRBV18; the match to TRBD2 covers 8 bases. The CDR3 is made up of 15 amino acids. Germline-derived CDR1 and CDR2 are KGHSH and LQKENI. The V and J ends lost 4 bases and 4 bases, in that order; junction bases with no gene match: 7. The CDR3: CASSRSAGEADTQYF. In nucleotides, the CDR3 is TGTGCCAGCTCACGATCAGCGGGAGAGGCAGATACGCAGTATTTT.

This clone showed up just a few times. The J gene is TRBJ2-7, the V gene TRBV10-2; no clear D. Germline V gene sequence: CDR1 WSHSY, CDR2 SAAADI. This CDR3 is 12 amino acids long. Trimming shortened V by 7 bases and J by 1 base, and 8 bases separated the two germline ends. The CDR3 sequence: CASTGRSYEQYF. Here the CDR3 DNA reads TGCGCCAGCACGGGCAGGTCCTACGAGCAGTACTTC.

The V call is TRBV5-1, the J call TRBJ2-2, with 9 bases that match TRBD1. The CDR3 has 14 amino acids. The V segment lost 4 bases and the J segment 5 bases; nucleotides outside the gene matches: 3. Germline V gene sequence: CDR1 SGHRS, CDR2 YFSETQ. Here the CDR3 DNA reads TGCGCCAGCAGCGTGGACAGGGGAACCGGGGAGCTGTTTTTT. Translation gives CASSVDRGTGELFF.

This chain uses TRBV6-5 with TRBJ1-5; D is unclear. This CDR3 region has 14 residues. The germline V gene has CDR1 MNHEY and CDR2 SVGAGI. Trimming stripped 2 bases from V and 1 base from J, with 6 bases between. The CDR3 coding sequence is TGTGCCAGCAGTTACGGGCCGAGCAATCAGCCCCAGCATTTT. Protein product: CASSYGPSNQPQHF.

The chain links TRBV21-1 to TRBJ1-1. TRBV21-1 is tagged as a pseudogene. The CDR3 is 12 amino acids. This CDR3 is CASSFGRREAFF. CDR3 nucleotides: TGTGCCAGCAGCTTCGGACGCCGAGAAGCTTTCTTT.

V and J are TRBV5-1 and TRBJ2-3; 7 bases match TRBD2. The CDR3 extends over 16 amino acids. Germline lookup yields CDR1 SGHRS and CDR2 YFSETQ. The V and J ends lost 0 bases and 2 bases, in that order; junction bases with no gene match: 6. The CDR3 DNA is TGCGCCAGCAGCTTGGGTGCGGGAGTTACCACAGATACGCAGTATTTT. The encoded protein is CASSLGAGVTTDTQYF.

The chain combines TRBV6-5 with TRBJ1-1; D gene unclear. Deletions cut 2 bases from V and 5 bases from J, with 15 bases between. The CDR3 has 15 amino acids. Per germline, CDR1 MNHEY and CDR2 SVGAGI. CDR3 sequence (DNA): TGTGCCAGCAGTTACCGGGGAGAGGGTGTAACTGAAGCTTTCTTT. Translation gives CASSYRGEGVTEAFF.

The chain joins TRBV6-5 to TRBJ1-3, with D possibly TRBD1 on 6 matching bases. The CDR3 is made up of 14 amino acids. The germline CDR1 and CDR2 sequences are MNHEY and SVGAGI. V shed 6 bases and J shed 2 bases, with 11 bases lying between them. CDR3 DNA sequence: TGTGCCAGCAGCCGGACAGTAGCTGGAAACACCATATATTTT. It is translated as CASSRTVAGNTIYF.

This clone was seen only once. The rearrangement joins TRBV10-3 to TRBJ2-3, with TRBD2 matching over 10 bases. The CDR3 extends over 15 amino acids. Germline V gene data show CDR1 as ENHRY and CDR2 as SYGVKD. V was pared by 11 bases and J by 5 bases, with 13 bases of the junction left unmatched. CDR3 sequence (DNA): TGTGCCTCCGGAGTAGCGGGAGGTAGCGGAGATACGCAGTATTTT. Translated: CASGVAGGSGDTQYF.

The chain carries TRBV28 and TRBJ1-2; TRBD1 might be the D (6 bases). Germline V gives CDR1 MDHEN, CDR2 SYDVKM. The CDR3 is made up of 11 amino acids. The V gene lost 10 bases and the J gene lost 5 bases, with 11 bases spanning the gap. This CDR3 reads CAIRTDYGYTF. CDR3 in DNA: TGTGCCATCCGGACAGATTATGGCTACACCTTC.

The sample holds one count of this clone. The chain uses TRBV9 and TRBJ2-3; 12 nucleotides match TRBD2. Germline CDR1 reads SGDLS; CDR2 reads YYNGEE. J lost 2 bases, V lost 3 bases, and 4 bases had no gene match. The CDR3 extends over 16 amino acids. The CDR3 spells CASSAGLAGNTDTQYF. DNA for the CDR3: TGTGCCAGCAGCGCGGGACTAGCGGGCAACACAGATACGCAGTATTTT.

The CDR3 DNA reads as TGTGCCAGCCATCGGGTGATGAACACTGAAGCTTTCTTT. Translating gives CASHRVMNTEAFF. The rearrangement links TRBV2 to TRBJ1-1; D gene unclear. V was pared by 8 bases and J by 0 bases, with 10 bases between. Germline-derived CDR1 and CDR2 are SNHLY and FYNNEI. This CDR3 contains 13 residues.

V is TRBV10-3 and J is TRBJ2-1; TRBD2 matches 9 bases. CDR3 length equals 17 residues. From germline, CDR1 is ENHRY and CDR2 SYGVKD. J gave up 4 bases and V 0 bases, and 7 bases lay outside the gene matches. The DNA of the CDR3 is TGTGCCATCAGTGAGTCGATGGCGGCGGGAGGGTACAATGAGCAGTTCTTC. Translation: CAISESMAAGGYNEQFF.

The J gene is TRBJ2-7, the V gene TRBV2; 7 nucleotides match TRBD1. The V and J ends lost 4 bases and 6 bases, in that order; junction bases with no gene match: 6. The CDR3 length is 13 residues. Germline V lookup: CDR1 SNHLY, CDR2 FYNNEI. CDR3 in DNA: TGTGCCAGCAGTGTCGTCAGGGGGTCCGAGCAGTACTTC. Translating gives CASSVVRGSEQYF.

The V and J genes are TRBV5-1 and TRBJ1-3, with 10 bases that match TRBD1. Per germline, CDR1 SGHRS and CDR2 YFSETQ. This CDR3 comprises 17 residues. J gave up 1 base and V 3 bases, and 7 bases lay outside the gene matches. The CDR3 DNA follows: TGCGCCAGCAGCTGGGTGCCGGGACAGGGGTCTGGAAACACCATATATTTT. Translating it yields CASSWVPGQGSGNTIYF.

V and J are TRBV25-1 and TRBJ1-4; possibly TRBD1 for D (5 bases). With 3 bases removed from V and 0 bases from J, the gap between germline ends came to 17 bases. The CDR3 runs 18 residues. Germline CDR1 and CDR2: MGHDK and SYGVNS. The CDR3 loop is CASSDRDVGTATNEKLFF. CDR3 bases: TGTGCCAGCAGTGACAGGGATGTAGGGACTGCAACTAATGAAAAACTGTTTTTT. Complete variable domain (other parts from reference TRBV25-1 and TRBJ1-4): EADIYQTPRYLVIGTGKKITLECSQTMGHDKMYWYQQDPGMELHLIHYSYGVNSTEKGDLSSESTVSRIRTEHFPLTLESARPSHTSQYLCASSDRDVGTATNEKLFFGSGTQLSVL.

This clone occurred once. This sequence joins TRBV10-3 and TRBJ2-6, with D perhaps TRBD1 (6 bases). The CDR3 consists of 17 residues. V was trimmed by 5 bases and J by 1 base, leaving 15 bases between them. Germline V CDR1 and CDR2: ENHRY, SYGVKD. CDR3 sequence reads: CAISSRTGFSGANVLTF. Here the CDR3 DNA reads TGTGCCATCAGTTCTAGAACAGGGTTTTCTGGGGCCAACGTCCTGACTTTC.

CDR3 sequence (DNA): TGTGCCAGCTCACCTCAGGGCGGTGGGATATACGAGCAGTACTTC. Translated, it gives CASSPQGGGIYEQYF. This rearrangement joins TRBV18 to TRBJ2-7, with a tentative D call TRBD1 (5 bases). CDR1 KGHSH and CDR2 LQKENI come from the germline V gene. This CDR3 spans 15 amino acids. The ends were cut back, 3 bases at V and 4 bases at J, with 16 bases in the middle.

The chain is built from TRBV28 and TRBJ1-1; D remains ambiguous. The CDR3 is 15 amino acids. V was shortened by 10 bases and J by 2 bases, with 20 bases between the two germline ends. Looked up from germline, CDR1 is MDHEN and CDR2 is SYDVKM. CDR3 region: CATKPQQSRNTEAFF. DNA for the CDR3: TGTGCCACCAAGCCCCAACAGAGCAGAAACACTGAAGCTTTCTTT.

The chain is built from TRBV5-1 and TRBJ2-1; 7 bases match TRBD2. The J segment lost 4 bases and the V segment lost 2 bases, leaving 12 bases of the junction unmatched. Germline V CDR1 and CDR2: SGHRS, YFSETQ. The CDR3 length is 17 residues. The chain's CDR3 is CASSFRPYLAEYNEQFF. The CDR3 region has the DNA TGCGCCAGCAGCTTTAGACCCTACCTAGCGGAGTACAATGAGCAGTTCTTC.

V and J are TRBV18 and TRBJ2-7, with D possibly being TRBD1 (7 bases). Germline V gene sequence: CDR1 KGHSH, CDR2 LQKENI. The CDR3 is made up of 14 amino acids. Trimming shortened V by 3 bases and J by 4 bases, and 13 bases separated the two germline ends. The CDR3 loop reads CASSPSQGRYEQYF. The CDR3 coding sequence is TGTGCCAGCTCACCTTCACAGGGGAGGTACGAGCAGTACTTC.

About this clone itself: Other DNA sequences in this specimen translate into the identical CDR3. The chain employs TRBV28 and TRBJ2-7; weak D call: TRBD2 (6 bases). V shed 1 base and J shed 2 bases, with 12 bases lying between them. Per germline, CDR1 MDHEN and CDR2 SYDVKM. This CDR3 has 15 residues. The DNA for the CDR3 is TGTGCCAGCAGTTTATCGGGGACTGGGACCTACGAGCAGTACTTC. It codes for CASSLSGTGTYEQYF.

The chain couples TRBV25-1 to TRBJ1-5, with 7 bases fitting TRBD1. The CDR3 spans 13 residues. The germline V gene encodes CDR1 MGHDK and CDR2 SYGVNS. The trim removed 8 bases at V and 2 bases at J, leaving 3 bases unmatched. The chain's CDR3 is CASADRGNQPQHF. CDR3 in DNA: TGTGCCAGCGCCGACAGGGGCAATCAGCCCCAGCATTTT.

This rearrangement joins TRBV6-1 to TRBJ1-2, with D possibly matching TRBD1 (5 bases). This CDR3 spans 16 amino acids. Trimming cost V 4 bases and J 8 bases, with 23 bases left between them. The germline V gene encodes CDR1 MNHNS and CDR2 SASEGT. The CDR3: CASSATRVGAPRGYTF. In DNA, the CDR3 is TGTGCCAGCAGTGCGACGCGGGTAGGGGCTCCCCGGGGCTACACCTTC.